The source of this TCR beta chain is a study of T cell responses to AZD1222 COVID-19 vaccine. Across the study: The study pooled second doses at about 4 or about 12 weeks.

Sequenced by immunoSEQ multiplex PCR; TCRdb stores in-frame clones only, minus some. The table lists 100,000 to 150,000 clones, roughly 89% of them singletons. The input for sequencing was peripheral blood, taken on day 0 of AZD1222 vaccination. The clonotype comes from an adult in good health.

CDR3: CASSTGNTIYF. In DNA, the CDR3 is TGTGCCAGCAGTACGGGAAACACCATATATTTT. The genes are TRBV28 and TRBJ1-3; D remains unclear. Between the trimmed V and J ends, which lost 5 bases and 4 bases, there was a span of 3 bases. Germline CDR1 reads MDHEN; CDR2 reads SYDVKM. The CDR3 extends over 11 amino acids.